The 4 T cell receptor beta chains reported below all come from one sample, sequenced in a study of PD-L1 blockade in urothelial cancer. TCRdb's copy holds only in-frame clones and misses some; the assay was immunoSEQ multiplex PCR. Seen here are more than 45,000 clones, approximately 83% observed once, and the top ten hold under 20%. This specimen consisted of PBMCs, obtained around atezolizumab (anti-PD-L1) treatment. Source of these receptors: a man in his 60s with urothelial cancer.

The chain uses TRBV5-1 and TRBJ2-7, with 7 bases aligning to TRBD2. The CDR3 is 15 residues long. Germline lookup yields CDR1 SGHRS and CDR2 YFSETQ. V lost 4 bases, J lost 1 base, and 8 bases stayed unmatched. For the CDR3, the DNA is TGCGCCAGCAGCCGACCGGGACTAAATTCCTACGAGCAGTACTTC. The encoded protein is CASSRPGLNSYEQYF.

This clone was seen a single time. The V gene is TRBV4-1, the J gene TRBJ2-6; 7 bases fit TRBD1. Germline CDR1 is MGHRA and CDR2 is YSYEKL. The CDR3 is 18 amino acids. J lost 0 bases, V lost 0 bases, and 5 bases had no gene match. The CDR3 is CASSQDWDSLSGANVLTF. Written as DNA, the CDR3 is TGCGCCAGCAGCCAAGATTGGGACAGCCTCTCTGGGGCCAACGTCCTGACTTTC.

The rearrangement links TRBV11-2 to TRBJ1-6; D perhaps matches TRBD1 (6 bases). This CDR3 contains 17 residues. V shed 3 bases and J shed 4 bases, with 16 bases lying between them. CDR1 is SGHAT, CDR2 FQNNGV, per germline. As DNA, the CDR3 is TGTGCCAGCAGCTTCCGAAACCAGGGGAAATATAATTCACCCCTCCACTTT. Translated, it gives CASSFRNQGKYNSPLHF.

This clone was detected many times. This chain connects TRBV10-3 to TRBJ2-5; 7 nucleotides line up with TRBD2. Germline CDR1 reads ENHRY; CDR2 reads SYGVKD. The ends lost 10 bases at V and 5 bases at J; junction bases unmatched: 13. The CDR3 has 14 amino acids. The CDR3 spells CATGAGAKRETQYF. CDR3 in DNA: TGTGCCACGGGTGCGGGAGCAAAGCGGGAGACCCAGTACTTC.